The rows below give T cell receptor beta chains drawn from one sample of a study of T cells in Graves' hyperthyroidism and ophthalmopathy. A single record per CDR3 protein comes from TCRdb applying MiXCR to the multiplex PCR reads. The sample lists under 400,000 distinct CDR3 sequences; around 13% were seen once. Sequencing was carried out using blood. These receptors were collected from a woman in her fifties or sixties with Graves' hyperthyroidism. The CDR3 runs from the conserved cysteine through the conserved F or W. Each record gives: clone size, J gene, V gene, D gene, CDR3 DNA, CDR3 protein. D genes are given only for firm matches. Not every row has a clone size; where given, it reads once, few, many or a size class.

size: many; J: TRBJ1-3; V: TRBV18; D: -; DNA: TGTGCCAGCTCACCACGGACGGGGGGCTCTGGAAACACCATATATTTT; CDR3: CASSPRTGGSGNTIYF
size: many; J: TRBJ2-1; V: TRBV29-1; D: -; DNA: TGCAGCGTAGAAGACTGGAACTACAATGAGCAGTTCTTC; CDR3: CSVEDWNYNEQFF
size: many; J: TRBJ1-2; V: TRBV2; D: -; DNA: TGTGCCAGCAGTGGGGACATGGCGGGCTACACCTTC; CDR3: CASSGDMAGYTF
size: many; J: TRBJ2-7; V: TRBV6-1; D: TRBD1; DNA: TGTGCCAGCAGTTCCACGACAGGGTTCGGCTCCTACGAGCAGTACTTC; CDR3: CASSSTTGFGSYEQYF
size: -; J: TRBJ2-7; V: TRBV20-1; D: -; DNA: TGCAGTGCTAGCGGGAGTTCAGACGAGCAGTACTTC; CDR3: CSASGSSDEQYF
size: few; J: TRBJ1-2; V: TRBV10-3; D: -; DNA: TGTGCCATCAGTGAGTCGGACAGTAACTATGGCTACACCTTC; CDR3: CAISESDSNYGYTF
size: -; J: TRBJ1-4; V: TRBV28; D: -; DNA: TGTGCCAGCAGTCCGAAGAGGATCGGTGAAAAACTGTTTTTT; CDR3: CASSPKRIGEKLFF
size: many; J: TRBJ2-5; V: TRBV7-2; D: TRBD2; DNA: TGTGCCAGCAGCTTAACAGCGGGGCGACGGGAGACCCAGTACTTC; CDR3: CASSLTAGRRETQYF
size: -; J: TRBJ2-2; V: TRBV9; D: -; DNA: TGTGCCAGCAGCCTGAGGGGAACGATGGCCGGGGAGCTGTTTTTT; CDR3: CASSLRGTMAGELFF
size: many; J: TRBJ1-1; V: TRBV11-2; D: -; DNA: TGTGCCAGCAGCTTTGGGGAAACTGAAGCTTTCTTT; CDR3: CASSFGETEAFF
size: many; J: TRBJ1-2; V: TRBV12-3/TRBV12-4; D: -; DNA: TGTGCCAGCAGGCCTCTAACAGGGTCCTATGGCTACACCTTC; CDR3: CASRPLTGSYGYTF
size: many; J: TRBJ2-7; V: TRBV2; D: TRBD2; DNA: TGTGCCAGCTCTCTGGGAGGGCTAGGCGAGCAGTACTTC; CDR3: CASSLGGLGEQYF
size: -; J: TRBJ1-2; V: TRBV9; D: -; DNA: TGTGCCAGCAGCGTAGACAGGGTTGGTGGCTACACCTTC; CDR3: CASSVDRVGGYTF
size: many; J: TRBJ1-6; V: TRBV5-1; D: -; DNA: TGCGCCAGCAGCTTGCTTTGGACGGGCGAAAATTCACCCCTCCACTTT; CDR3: CASSLLWTGENSPLHF
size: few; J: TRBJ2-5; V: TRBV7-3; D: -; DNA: TGTGCCAGCGGACCTAGCGATCGTGAGACCCAGTACTTC; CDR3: CASGPSDRETQYF
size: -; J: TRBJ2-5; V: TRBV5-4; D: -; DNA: TGTGCCAGCAGCCAAGGGCAGAAGACGGAGACCCAGTACTTC; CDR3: CASSQGQKTETQYF
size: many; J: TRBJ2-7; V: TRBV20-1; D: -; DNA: TGCAGTGCTGTCCCCCCAGGGGCTTCCAACGAGCAGTACTTC; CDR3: CSAVPPGASNEQYF
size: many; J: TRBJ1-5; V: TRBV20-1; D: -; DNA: TGCAGTGCTAGAGCAGGGGATGGGGATCAGCCCCAGCATTTT; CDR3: CSARAGDGDQPQHF
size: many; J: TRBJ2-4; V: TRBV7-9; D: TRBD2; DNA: TGTGCCAGCAGCGAGGGAAGTCGCGGGAGCGGCAAAAACATTCAGTACTTC; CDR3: CASSEGSRGSGKNIQYF
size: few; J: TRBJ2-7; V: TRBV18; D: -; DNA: TGTGCCAGCTCACTAGGCTCGGGGCAGGGCTACGAGCAGTACTTC; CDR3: CASSLGSGQGYEQYF
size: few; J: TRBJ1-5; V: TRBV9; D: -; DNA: TGTGCCAGCAACCTCGGGGATAGCAATCAGCCCCAGCATTTT; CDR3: CASNLGDSNQPQHF
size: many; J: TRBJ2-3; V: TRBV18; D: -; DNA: TGTGCCAGCTCACCACCAGGGGACGGCGCAGGAGGCACAGATACGCAGTATTTT; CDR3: CASSPPGDGAGGTDTQYF
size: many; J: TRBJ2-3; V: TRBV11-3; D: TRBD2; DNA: TGTGCCAGCAGTCAGCGGGAGGTGGCAGATACGCAGTATTTT; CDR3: CASSQREVADTQYF
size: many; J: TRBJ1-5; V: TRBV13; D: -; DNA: TGTGCCAGCAGCTTGGGGACGGTGAATCAGCCCCAGCATTTT; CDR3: CASSLGTVNQPQHF
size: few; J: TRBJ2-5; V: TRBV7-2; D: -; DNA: TGTGCCAGCAGCTTAGGGTACGGATACCAAGAGACCCAGTACTTC; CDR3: CASSLGYGYQETQYF
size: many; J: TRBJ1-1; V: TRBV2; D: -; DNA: TGTGCCAGCAGAAGAGAAACAGGGTTTGACACTGAAGCTTTCTTT; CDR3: CASRRETGFDTEAFF
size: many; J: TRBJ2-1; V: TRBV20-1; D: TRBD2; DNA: TGCAGTGCTACCAGACTAGCGGGATTGAACAATGAGCAGTTCTTC; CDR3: CSATRLAGLNNEQFF
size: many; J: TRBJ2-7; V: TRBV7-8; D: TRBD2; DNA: TGTGCCAGCAGCTGGGTTTCGGGACTAGCGGCCTCCTACGAGCAGTACTTC; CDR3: CASSWVSGLAASYEQYF
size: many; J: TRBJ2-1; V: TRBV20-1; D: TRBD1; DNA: TGCAGTGCTAGAGCGGACAGGGGCTACAATGAGCAGTTCTTC; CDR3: CSARADRGYNEQFF
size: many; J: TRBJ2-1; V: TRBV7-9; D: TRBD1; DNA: TGTGCCAGCAGCACGGGACAGAGTAACAATGAGCAGTTCTTC; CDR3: CASSTGQSNNEQFF
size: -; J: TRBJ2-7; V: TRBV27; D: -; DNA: TGTGCCAGCAGTTTAAGTACTAGCTCCTACGAGCAGTACTTC; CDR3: CASSLSTSSYEQYF
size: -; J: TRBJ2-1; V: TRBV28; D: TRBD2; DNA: TGTGCCAGCAGTCCCGTCGGGCGGGAGATCGGTGAGCAGTTCTTC; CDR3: CASSPVGREIGEQFF
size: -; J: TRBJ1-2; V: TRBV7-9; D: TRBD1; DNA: TGTGCCAGCAGTTCCGACAGGGATGCTAACTATGGCTACACCTTC; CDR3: CASSSDRDANYGYTF
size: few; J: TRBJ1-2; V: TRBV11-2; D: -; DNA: TGTGCCAGCAGCCGCAGGGACAACTATGGCTACACCTTC; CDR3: CASSRRDNYGYTF
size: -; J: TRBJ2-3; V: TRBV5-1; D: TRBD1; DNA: TGCGCCAGCAGCAGGACAGGGTCAGATACGCAGTATTTT; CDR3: CASSRTGSDTQYF
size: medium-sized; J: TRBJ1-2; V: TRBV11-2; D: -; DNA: TGTGCCAGCAGCTTGGAGGCCTCAGGACGAGGCTACACCTTC; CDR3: CASSLEASGRGYTF
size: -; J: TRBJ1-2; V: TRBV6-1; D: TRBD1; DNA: TGTGCCAGCAGTCAGGACAGGTTTGCCTATGGCTACACCTTC; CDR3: CASSQDRFAYGYTF
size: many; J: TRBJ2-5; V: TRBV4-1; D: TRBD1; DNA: TGCGCCAGCAGTCCTACAGGGGGGATCCAAGAGACCCAGTACTTC; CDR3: CASSPTGGIQETQYF
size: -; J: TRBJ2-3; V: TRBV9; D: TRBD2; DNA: TGTGCCAGCAGCTCTAGCGGGAGGCTCACAGATACGCAGTATTTT; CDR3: CASSSSGRLTDTQYF
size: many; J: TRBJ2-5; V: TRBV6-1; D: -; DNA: TGTGCCAGCAAGAAAGGGTGGGGACAAGAGACCCAGTACTTC; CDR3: CASKKGWGQETQYF
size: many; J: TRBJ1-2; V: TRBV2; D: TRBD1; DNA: TGTGCCAGCACCGGACAGGACTTTGGCTACACCTTC; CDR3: CASTGQDFGYTF
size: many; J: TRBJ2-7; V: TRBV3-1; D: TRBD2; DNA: TGTGCCAGCAGCCTGGCACTTGCGGGAGGCTACGAGCAGTACTTC; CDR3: CASSLALAGGYEQYF
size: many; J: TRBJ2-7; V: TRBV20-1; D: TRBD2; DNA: TGCAGTGCTATTGGGCTAGCGGGGGACTACGAGCAGTACTTC; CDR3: CSAIGLAGDYEQYF
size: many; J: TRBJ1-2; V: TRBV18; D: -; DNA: TGTGCCAGCTCAGGAGGGAACAACTATGGCTACACCTTC; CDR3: CASSGGNNYGYTF
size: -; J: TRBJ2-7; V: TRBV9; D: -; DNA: TGTGCCAGCAGCCCGGGCCAGAGGGTCTACGAGCAGTACTTC; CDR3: CASSPGQRVYEQYF
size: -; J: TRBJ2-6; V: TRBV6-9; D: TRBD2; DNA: TGTGCCAGCAGTTATCTCGGACCGGGGACTATATTCTCTGGGGCCAACGTCCTGACTTTC; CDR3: CASSYLGPGTIFSGANVLTF
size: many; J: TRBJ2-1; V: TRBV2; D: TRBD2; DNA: TGTGCCAGCACCGAAGGGAGGACTAGCGGGAGGCTGTTCTTC; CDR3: CASTEGRTSGRLFF
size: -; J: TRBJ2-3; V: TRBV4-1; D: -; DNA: TGCGCCAGCAGCTCCTCGCTCACAGATACGCAGTATTTT; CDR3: CASSSSLTDTQYF
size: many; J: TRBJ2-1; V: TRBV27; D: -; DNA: TGTGCCAGCAGGGCGCCCGGGGCGGGAAACTACAATGAGCAGTTCTTC; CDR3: CASRAPGAGNYNEQFF